This T cell receptor (beta chain) was retrieved from a study of shared clonotypes between healthy human individuals. None of the donors, who were healthy HIV-negative adults, had recently had acute infections or vaccinations. Splitting of CD4+ cells produced CD45RA+ naive and CD45RA-negative memory subsets. This CDR3 is built from 14 residues. Trimming removed 3 bases from V and 0 bases from J, with 6 bases in between. Germline assignment: CDR1 SGHVS and CDR2 FQNEAQ. The assay used deep level. The protocol was immunoSEQ multiplex PCR, while the TCRdb copy is restricted to in-frame clones and leaves out a portion. The sample includes 2 million to 2.5 million clones, just over 90% of them seen just once.

The chain joins TRBV7-8 to TRBJ1-3; D gene ambiguous. The sample consisted of naive CD4+ T cells from PBMCs. Documented subset: CD45RA+ positively selected. The clonotype was recovered from a man between 18 and 29 years old in good health. Some clones in this sample may be carry-over from other donors' samples. The CDR3 here is CASSFQTSGNTIYF. Written as DNA, the CDR3 is TGTGCCAGCAGCTTTCAAACCTCTGGAAACACCATATATTTT.